This T cell receptor beta chain was documented in a study of blood T cell repertoires in COVID-19. Study-wide context: The analysed material was cDNA or gDNA that came from T cells, B-cell-depleted T cells, or PBMCs.

Assay: immunoSEQ multiplex PCR; the TCRdb copy retains only in-frame clones and omits some. The table lists approximately 100,000 clones, over 70% of them singletons. After removal of 1 base from V and 5 bases from J, the junction contained 9 bases not matched to a gene. CDR3 length: 16 residues. Germline V gene sequence: CDR1 SGHDN, CDR2 FVKESK. The clonotype comes from a woman of 80 years or more with acute or convalescent COVID-19. The sample was peripheral blood. The chain uses TRBV14 and TRBJ2-3, with TRBD2 matching 7 bases. The DNA of the CDR3 is TGTGCCAGCAGCCAAGGAACTAGCGTCAGTATAGATACGCAGTATTTT. Translation: CASSQGTSVSIDTQYF.